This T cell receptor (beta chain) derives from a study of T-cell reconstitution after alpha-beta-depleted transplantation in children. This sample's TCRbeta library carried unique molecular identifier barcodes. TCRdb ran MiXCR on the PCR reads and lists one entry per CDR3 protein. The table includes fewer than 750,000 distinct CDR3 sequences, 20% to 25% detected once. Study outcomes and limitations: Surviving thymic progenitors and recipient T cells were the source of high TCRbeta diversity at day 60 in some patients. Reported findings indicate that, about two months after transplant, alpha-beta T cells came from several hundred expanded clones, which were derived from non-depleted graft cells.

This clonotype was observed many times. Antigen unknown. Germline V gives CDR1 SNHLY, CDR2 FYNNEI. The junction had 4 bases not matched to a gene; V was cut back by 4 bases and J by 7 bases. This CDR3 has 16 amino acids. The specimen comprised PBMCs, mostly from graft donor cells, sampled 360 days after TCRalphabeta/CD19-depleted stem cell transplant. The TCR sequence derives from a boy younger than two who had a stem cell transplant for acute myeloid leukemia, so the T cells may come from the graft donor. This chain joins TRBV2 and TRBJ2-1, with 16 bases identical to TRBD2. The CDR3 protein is CASSAGLAGGRNEQFF. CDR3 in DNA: TGTGCCAGCAGTGCGGGACTAGCGGGAGGGCGAAATGAGCAGTTCTTC.